The next 28 T cell receptor beta chains were all read from a single sample in a study of beta chain features in type 1 diabetes. Every isolated RNA sample was fully reverse transcribed, so sequencing captured expressed TCRB transcripts. The assay was immunoSEQ multiplex PCR, and TCRdb's table has in-frame clones only and misses some. The sample shows about 470,000 clones, roughly 30% of them seen only once. Sequencing was carried out using naive CD4+ T cells from blood. These receptors all come from a man aged 18 to 29 in good health.

V and J are TRBV2 and TRBJ2-1, with D perhaps TRBD2 (5 bases). The CDR3 sequence is 15 residues long. V was pared by 6 bases and J by 6 bases, with 18 bases between. CDR1 and CDR2 from the germline V gene are SNHLY and FYNNEI. Here the CDR3 reads CASRTFASGGNEQFF. The DNA of the CDR3 is TGTGCCAGCAGGACTTTCGCGAGCGGCGGCAATGAGCAGTTCTTC. Filled out from reference TRBV2 and TRBJ2-1, the complete variable domain reads EPEVTQTPSHQVTQMGQEVILRCVPISNHLYFYWYRQILGQKVEFLVSFYNNEISEKSEIFDDQFSVERPDGSNFTLKIRSTKLEDSAMYFCASRTFASGGNEQFFGPGTRLTVL.

The V call is TRBV10-3, the J call TRBJ1-4, with TRBD1 identical over 10 bases. CDR3 length: 15 amino acids. V dropped 6 bases and J dropped 5; count of bases not matched to a gene: 6. The germline V gene encodes CDR1 ENHRY and CDR2 SYGVKD. The CDR3 bases are TGTGCCATCAGCGCCCGGACAGGGGGGAATGAAAAACTGTTTTTT. Translating it yields CAISARTGGNEKLFF.

V usage is TRBV5-1 and J usage is TRBJ1-2; weak D call: TRBD1 (6 bases). The CDR3 sequence is 13 residues long. The germline V gene encodes CDR1 SGHRS and CDR2 YFSETQ. The V end lost 0 bases, the J end lost 4 bases, and 7 bases lay between the germline ends. The CDR3 region is CASSLDRAYGYTF. The CDR3 nucleotides are TGCGCCAGCAGCTTGGACAGGGCCTATGGCTACACCTTC. The complete variable domain, with remaining parts taken from reference TRBV5-1 and TRBJ1-2, reads KAGVTQTPRYLIKTRGQQVTLSCSPISGHRSVSWYQQTPGQGLQFLFEYFSETQRNKGNFPGRFSGRQFSNSRSEMNVSTLELGDSALYLCASSLDRAYGYTFGSGTRLTVV.

This clone was seen only a few times. V is TRBV2 and J is TRBJ1-2; maybe TRBD1 (6 bases). The CDR3 spans 14 residues. Germline CDR1 reads SNHLY; CDR2 reads FYNNEI. The V end lost 2 bases, the J end lost 5 bases, and 12 bases lay between the germline ends. CDR3 sequence (DNA): TGTGCCAGCAGTGAAAACAGGGATGGGTATGGCTACACCTTC. Translating gives CASSENRDGYGYTF.

V usage is TRBV11-2 and J usage is TRBJ2-1, with 12 bases lining up with TRBD2. Trimming cost V 1 base and J 7 bases; bases outside gene matches: 5. The length of the CDR3 is 16 residues. Germline V gene lookup returns CDR1 SGHAT and CDR2 FQNNGV. CDR3 residues: CASSLVTSGSGNEQFF. For the CDR3, the DNA is TGTGCCAGCAGCTTAGTGACTAGCGGGAGCGGGAATGAGCAGTTCTTC.

The chain couples TRBV6-5 to TRBJ2-7; D is unresolved. The V end was cut by 7 bases, the J end by 0 bases, with 10 bases between. The V gene's germline CDR1 is MNHEY and CDR2 SVGAGI. The CDR3 spans 13 residues. CDR3 nucleotides: TGTGCCAGCACCCCTGGCTCCTCCTACGAGCAGTACTTC. It specifies CASTPGSSYEQYF.

In DNA, the CDR3 is TGTGCCTGGAGTGCTACCGGGACAGCCGCAGGAGAGCAGTACTTC. Its translation: CAWSATGTAAGEQYF. The rearrangement links TRBV30 to TRBJ2-7; TRBD1 aligns across 7 bases. Germline V gene lookup returns CDR1 GTSNPN and CDR2 SVGIG (reference sequence). V trimming: 1 base; J trimming: 7 bases; junction bases outside the gene matches: 13. The CDR3 has 15 amino acids.

This rearrangement joins TRBV18 to TRBJ2-1, with a tentative D call TRBD2 (6 bases). In germline, CDR1 is KGHSH, CDR2 LQKENI. The CDR3 spans 15 residues. V lost 1 base and J 7 bases, leaving 14 bases between the germline ends. CDR3 coding DNA: TGTGCCAGCTCACCACGGGAGGTCTCAGTAAATGAGCAGTTCTTC. It is translated as CASSPREVSVNEQFF. Together with reference TRBV18 and TRBJ2-1, the CDR3 gives the full variable domain: NAGVMQNPRHLVRRRGQEARLRCSPMKGHSHVYWYRQLPEEGLKFMVYLQKENIIDESGMPKERFSAEFPKEGPSILRIQQVVRGDSAAYFCASSPREVSVNEQFFGPGTRLTVL.

The chain carries TRBV29-1 and TRBJ2-5; weak D call: TRBD1 (5 bases). Germline V gives CDR1 SQVTM, CDR2 ANQGSEA. V was pared by 6 bases and J by 4 bases, with 15 bases between. The CDR3 is made up of 13 amino acids. For the CDR3, the DNA is TGCAGCGTGGACAAGAATCTGGGAGAGACCCAGTACTTC. Its protein is CSVDKNLGETQYF.

The sample holds a few counts of this clone. The J gene is TRBJ1-2, the V gene TRBV4-2; 9 bases are a match to TRBD1. Per the germline V gene, CDR1 is LGHNA and CDR2 is YNFKEQ. V lost 2 bases and J lost 4; bases outside the gene matches: 5. This CDR3 is 15 amino acids long. Here the CDR3 reads CASSQSGQGIYGYTF. CDR3 nucleotides: TGTGCCAGCAGCCAATCAGGACAGGGGATCTATGGCTACACCTTC.

In this sample, this clone turned up a few times. The CDR3 reads CAWGTLSDEQYF. For the CDR3, the DNA is TGTGCCTGGGGGACCTTAAGTGACGAGCAGTACTTC. The V gene is TRBV30, the J gene TRBJ2-7; D could derive from TRBD1 or TRBD2 (5 bases each). There are 12 residues in the CDR3. Per the germline V gene, CDR1 is GTSNPN and CDR2 is SVGIG (reference sequence). With 5 bases removed from V and 5 bases from J, the gap between germline ends came to 13 bases.

The chain uses TRBV7-9 and TRBJ2-5, with TRBD2 matching 7 bases. This CDR3 region has 14 residues. In germline, CDR1 is SEHNR, CDR2 FQNEAQ (reference sequence). V was clipped by 7 bases and J by 3 bases; unmatched bases: 8. The DNA for the CDR3 is TGTGCCAGCATAACCGGGGGGAAAGAAGAGACCCAGTACTTC. Its translation is CASITGGKEETQYF.

This chain links TRBV5-1 with TRBJ2-1; D possibly corresponds to TRBD2 (5 bases). There are 14 residues in the CDR3. The V end lost 7 bases, the J end lost 6 bases, and 17 bases lay between the germline ends. Germline CDR1 and CDR2: SGHRS and YFSETQ. The CDR3 is CASRGAVLVNEQFF. As DNA, the CDR3 is TGCGCCAGCCGAGGAGCGGTCTTGGTCAATGAGCAGTTCTTC.

This clone was seen only a few times. The chain joins TRBV29-1 to TRBJ1-5; no definite D call. Per germline, CDR1 SQVTM and CDR2 ANQGSEA. This CDR3 is built from 13 residues. Deletions cut 4 bases from V and 0 bases from J, with 7 bases between. CDR3 in DNA: TGCAGCGTTGGTTTCGGTAGCAATCAGCCCCAGCATTTT. Translation: CSVGFGSNQPQHF.

Concerning this clone: The same CDR3 arises from other DNA sequences in this sample as well. The CDR3 sequence: CASSPPGGNEQFF. The CDR3 DNA follows: TGTGCCAGCTCACCTCCCGGGGGAAATGAGCAGTTCTTC. This rearrangement joins TRBV18 to TRBJ2-1, with D possibly matching TRBD2 (6 bases). There are 13 residues in the CDR3. V dropped 3 bases and J dropped 7 bases, with 10 bases sitting between them. The germline V gene encodes CDR1 KGHSH and CDR2 LQKENI.

The chain employs TRBV11-2 and TRBJ2-6; D is unclear. The V end was cut by 4 bases, the J end by 4 bases, with 11 bases between. The CDR3 has 15 amino acids. The germline V gene encodes CDR1 SGHAT and CDR2 FQNNGV. As DNA, the CDR3 is TGTGCCAGCAGCTCCTTCGGTGCAGGGGCCAACGTCCTGACTTTC. Residues: CASSSFGAGANVLTF.

This clone was picked up one time. This sequence joins TRBV6-6 and TRBJ2-4, with D unclear. In germline, CDR1 is MNHNY, CDR2 SVGAGI (reference sequence). Trimming took 7 bases from V and 0 from J, leaving 7 bases between them. The CDR3 loop spans 13 amino acids. The CDR3 nucleotides are TGTGCCAGCACAAACCTAGCCAAAAACATTCAGTACTTC. It encodes CASTNLAKNIQYF.

The J gene is TRBJ2-7, the V gene TRBV7-9, with a weak D call TRBD2 (6 bases). V lost 1 base and J 5 bases, leaving 12 bases between the germline ends. CDR3 length equals 14 residues. Looked up from germline, CDR1 is SEHNR and CDR2 is FQNEAQ (reference sequence). CDR3 residues: CASSLVSSGDEQYF. As DNA, the CDR3 is TGTGCCAGCAGCTTAGTCAGTTCGGGAGACGAGCAGTACTTC.

This clone turned up a few times. V usage is TRBV19 and J usage is TRBJ2-6; no clear D. V was trimmed by 3 bases and J by 2 bases, leaving 5 bases between them. This CDR3 region has 14 residues. Germline V gives CDR1 LNHDA, CDR2 SQIVND (reference sequence). Here the CDR3 DNA reads TGTGCCAGTAGTATCACAGCTGGGGCCAACGTCCTGACTTTC. Its translation is CASSITAGANVLTF. The variable domain in full, with the rest retrieved from reference TRBV19 and TRBJ2-6, is DGGITQSPKYLFRKEGQNVTLSCEQNLNHDAMYWYRQDPGQGLRLIYYSQIVNDFQKGDIAEGYSVSREKKESFPLTVTSAQKNPTAFYLCASSITAGANVLTFGAGSRLTVL.

The table lists this clone with a few counts. The V gene is TRBV29-1, the J gene TRBJ2-7, with a possible D match to TRBD1 (6 bases). This CDR3 spans 12 amino acids. Deletions cut 7 bases from V and 3 bases from J, with 13 bases between. Per germline, CDR1 SQVTM and CDR2 ANQGSEA. CDR3 nucleotide sequence: TGCAGCGCCCTAGGGGACAACTACGAGCAGTACTTC. Its translation: CSALGDNYEQYF.

The genes are TRBV5-4 and TRBJ2-7, with no clear D. Trimming cost V 9 bases and J 1 base, with 14 bases left between them. Germline lookup yields CDR1 SGHNT and CDR2 YYREEE (reference sequence). The CDR3 length is 13 residues. In DNA form, the CDR3 reads TGTGCCACCAGAAAATTAGGGTCCTACGAGCAGTACTTC. It is translated as CATRKLGSYEQYF.

A few counts support this clone. V and J are TRBV7-8 and TRBJ2-7, with 11 bases identical to TRBD2. The CDR3 consists of 15 residues. From germline, CDR1 is SGHVS and CDR2 FQNEAQ. V lost 3 bases and J lost 6; bases outside the gene matches: 7. The CDR3 spells CASSFNSGRASEQYF. The CDR3 coding sequence is TGTGCCAGCAGCTTTAATAGCGGGAGGGCCAGCGAGCAGTACTTC.

This clone was seen a handful of times. The chain joins TRBV29-1 to TRBJ2-7; D possibly corresponds to TRBD1 (7 bases). Trimming pared 6 bases from V and 6 bases from J, leaving 12 bases between. This CDR3 comprises 11 residues. Germline CDR1 is SQVTM and CDR2 is ANQGSEA. In nucleotides, the CDR3 is TGCAGCGTAAACAGGGGAGGCGAGCAGTACTTC. Protein sequence: CSVNRGGEQYF.

The V gene is TRBV7-9, the J gene TRBJ2-4, with 7 bases that match TRBD1. The CDR3 loop spans 16 amino acids. V lost 5 bases, J lost 7 bases, and 14 bases stayed unmatched. The germline CDR1 and CDR2 sequences are SEHNR and FQNEAQ (reference sequence). DNA for the CDR3: TGTGCCAGCAGCCTTTCGTCGACAGGGACGGGTAACATTCAGTACTTC. Encoded protein: CASSLSSTGTGNIQYF. The full variable domain, completed using reference TRBV7-9 and TRBJ2-4, is DTGVSQNPRHKITKRGQNVTFRCDPISEHNRLYWYRQTLGQGPEFLTYFQNEAQLEKSRLLSDRFSAERPKGSFSTLEIQRTEQGDSAMYLCASSLSSTGTGNIQYFGAGTRLSVL.

This clone has only a few counts. The chain joins TRBV29-1 to TRBJ2-1, with 7 bases aligning to TRBD2. The CDR3 sequence is 12 residues long. Germline loops: CDR1 SQVTM, CDR2 ANQGSEA. The trim removed 5 bases at V and 8 bases at J, leaving 6 bases unmatched. CDR3 protein: CSVRDAGDEQFF. DNA for the CDR3: TGCAGCGTTAGGGACGCGGGAGATGAGCAGTTCTTC.

This clone turned up a few times. V gene TRBV28 combines with J gene TRBJ2-7; the D gene is possibly TRBD2 (6 bases). The CDR3 contains 13 residues. Trimming shortened V by 11 bases and J by 1 base, and 15 bases separated the two germline ends. Germline CDR1 is MDHEN and CDR2 is SYDVKM. This CDR3 reads CAGRGGGSYEQYF. The CDR3 DNA sequence: TGTGCCGGCCGGGGAGGAGGGTCCTACGAGCAGTACTTC.

This clone was seen a handful of times. This chain joins TRBV28 and TRBJ2-7; the D gene could be TRBD1 or TRBD2 (5 bases each). This CDR3 spans 12 amino acids. The ends were cut back, 5 bases at V and 2 bases at J, with 7 bases in the middle. CDR1 is MDHEN, CDR2 SYDVKM, per germline. CDR3 protein: CASSGDPYEQYF. Written as DNA, the CDR3 is TGTGCCAGCAGTGGGGACCCCTACGAGCAGTACTTC. The full variable domain, with the rest looked up from reference TRBV28 and TRBJ2-7, is DVKVTQSSRYLVKRTGEKVFLECVQDMDHENMFWYRQDPGLGLRLIYFSYDVKMKEKGDIPEGYSVSREKKERFSLILESASTNQTSMYLCASSGDPYEQYFGPGTRLTVT.

This clone turned up a few times. In the same sample, other DNA sequences code for this CDR3. V usage is TRBV30 and J usage is TRBJ1-5; D is perhaps TRBD1 (5 bases). Looked up from germline, CDR1 is GTSNPN and CDR2 is SVGIG (reference sequence). CDR3 length: 13 amino acids. V was clipped by 5 bases and J by 7 bases, with 15 bases between them. DNA of the CDR3: TGTGCCTGGTCAGGGAGAGGAGGCCAGCCCCAGCATTTT. Amino acids: CAWSGRGGQPQHF.